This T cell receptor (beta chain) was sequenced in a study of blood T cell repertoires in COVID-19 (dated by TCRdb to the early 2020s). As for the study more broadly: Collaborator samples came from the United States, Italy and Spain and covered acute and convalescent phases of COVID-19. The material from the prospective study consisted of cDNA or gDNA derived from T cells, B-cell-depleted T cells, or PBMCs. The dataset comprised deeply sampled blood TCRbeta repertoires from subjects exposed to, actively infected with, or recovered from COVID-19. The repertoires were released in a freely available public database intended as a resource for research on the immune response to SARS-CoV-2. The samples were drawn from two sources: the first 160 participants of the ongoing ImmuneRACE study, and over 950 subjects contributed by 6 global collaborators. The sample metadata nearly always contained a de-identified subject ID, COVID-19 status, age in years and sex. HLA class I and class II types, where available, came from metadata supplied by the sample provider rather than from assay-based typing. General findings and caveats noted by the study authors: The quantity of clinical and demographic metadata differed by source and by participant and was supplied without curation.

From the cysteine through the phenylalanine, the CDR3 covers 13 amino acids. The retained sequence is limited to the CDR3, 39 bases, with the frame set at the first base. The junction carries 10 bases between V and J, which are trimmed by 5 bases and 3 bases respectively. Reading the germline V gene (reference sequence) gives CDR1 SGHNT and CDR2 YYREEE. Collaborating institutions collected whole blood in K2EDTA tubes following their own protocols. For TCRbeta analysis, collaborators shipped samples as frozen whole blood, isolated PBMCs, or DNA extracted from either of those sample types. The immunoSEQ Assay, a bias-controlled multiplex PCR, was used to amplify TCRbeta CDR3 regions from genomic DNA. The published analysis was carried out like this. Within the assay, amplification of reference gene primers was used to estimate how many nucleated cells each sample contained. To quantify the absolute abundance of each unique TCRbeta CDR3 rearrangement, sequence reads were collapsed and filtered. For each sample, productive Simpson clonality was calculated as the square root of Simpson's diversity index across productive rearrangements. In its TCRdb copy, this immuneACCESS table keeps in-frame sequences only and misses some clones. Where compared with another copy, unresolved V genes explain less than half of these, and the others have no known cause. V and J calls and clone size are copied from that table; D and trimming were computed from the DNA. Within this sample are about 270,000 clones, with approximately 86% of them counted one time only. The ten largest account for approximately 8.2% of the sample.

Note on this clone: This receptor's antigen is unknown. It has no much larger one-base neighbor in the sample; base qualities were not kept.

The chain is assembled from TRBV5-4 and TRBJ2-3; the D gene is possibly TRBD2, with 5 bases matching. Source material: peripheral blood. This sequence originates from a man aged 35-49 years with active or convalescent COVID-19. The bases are TGTGCCAGCAGTCCTACTAGGACAGATACGCAGTATTTT. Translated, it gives CASSPTRTDTQYF.